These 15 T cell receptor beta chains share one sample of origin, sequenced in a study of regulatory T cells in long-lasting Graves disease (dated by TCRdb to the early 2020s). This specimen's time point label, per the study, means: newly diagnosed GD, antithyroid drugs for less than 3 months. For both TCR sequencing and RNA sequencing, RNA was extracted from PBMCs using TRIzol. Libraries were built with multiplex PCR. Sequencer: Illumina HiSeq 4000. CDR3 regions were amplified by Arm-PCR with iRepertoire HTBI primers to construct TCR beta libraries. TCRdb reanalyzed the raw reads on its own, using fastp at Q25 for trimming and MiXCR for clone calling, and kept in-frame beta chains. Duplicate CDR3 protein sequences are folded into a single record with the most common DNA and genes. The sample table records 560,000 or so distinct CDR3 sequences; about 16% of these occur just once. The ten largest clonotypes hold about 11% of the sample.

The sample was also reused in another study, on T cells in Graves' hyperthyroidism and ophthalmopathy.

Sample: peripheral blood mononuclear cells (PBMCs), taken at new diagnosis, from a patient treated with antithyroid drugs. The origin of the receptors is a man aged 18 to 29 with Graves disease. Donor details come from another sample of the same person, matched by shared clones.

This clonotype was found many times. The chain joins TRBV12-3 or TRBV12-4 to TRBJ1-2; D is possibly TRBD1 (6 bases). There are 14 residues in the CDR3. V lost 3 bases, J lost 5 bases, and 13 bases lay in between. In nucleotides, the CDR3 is TGTGCCAGCAGTTTGTCTACACAGGGTTATGGCTACACCTTC. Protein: CASSLSTQGYGYTF.

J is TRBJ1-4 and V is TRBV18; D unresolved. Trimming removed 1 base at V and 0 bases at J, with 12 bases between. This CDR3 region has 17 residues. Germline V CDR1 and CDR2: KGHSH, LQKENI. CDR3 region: CASSPRFGGATNEKLFF. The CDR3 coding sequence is TGTGCCAGCTCACCACGGTTTGGAGGTGCAACTAATGAAAAACTGTTTTTT.

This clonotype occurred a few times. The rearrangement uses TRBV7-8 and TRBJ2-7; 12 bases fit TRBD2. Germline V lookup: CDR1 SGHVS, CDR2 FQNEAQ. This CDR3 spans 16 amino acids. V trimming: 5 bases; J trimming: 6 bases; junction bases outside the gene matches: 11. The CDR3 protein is CASSPVSSGRGSEQYF. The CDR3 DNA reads TGTGCCAGCAGCCCCGTCTCTAGCGGGAGGGGGAGCGAGCAGTACTTC.

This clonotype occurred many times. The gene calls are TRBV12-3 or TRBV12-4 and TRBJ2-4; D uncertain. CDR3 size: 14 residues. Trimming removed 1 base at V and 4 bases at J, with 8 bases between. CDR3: CASSLDSHKNIQYF. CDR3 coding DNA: TGTGCCAGCAGTTTAGACAGTCATAAAAACATTCAGTACTTC.

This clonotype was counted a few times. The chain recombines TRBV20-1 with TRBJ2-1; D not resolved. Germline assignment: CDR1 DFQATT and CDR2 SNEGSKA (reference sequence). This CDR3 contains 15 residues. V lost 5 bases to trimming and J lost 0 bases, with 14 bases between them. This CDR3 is CSAGPAVSSYNEQFF. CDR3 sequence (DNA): TGCAGTGCTGGACCAGCCGTTAGCTCCTACAATGAGCAGTTCTTC.

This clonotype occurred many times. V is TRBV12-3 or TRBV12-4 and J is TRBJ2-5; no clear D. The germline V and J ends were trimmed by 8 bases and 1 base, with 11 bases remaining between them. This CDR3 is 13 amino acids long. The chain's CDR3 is CASSPSAQETQYF. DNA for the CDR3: TGTGCCAGCTCACCATCAGCCCAAGAGACCCAGTACTTC.

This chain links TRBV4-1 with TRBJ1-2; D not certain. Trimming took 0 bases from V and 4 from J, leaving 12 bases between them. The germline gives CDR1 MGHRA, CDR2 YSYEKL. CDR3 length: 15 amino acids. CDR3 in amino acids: CASSQDALVGYGYTF. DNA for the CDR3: TGCGCCAGCAGCCAAGATGCGCTCGTGGGCTATGGCTACACCTTC.

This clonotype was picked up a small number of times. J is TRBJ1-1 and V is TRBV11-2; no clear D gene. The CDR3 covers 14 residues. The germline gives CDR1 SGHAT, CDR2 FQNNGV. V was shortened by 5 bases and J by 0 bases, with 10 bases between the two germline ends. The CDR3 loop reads CASSPPRMNTEAFF. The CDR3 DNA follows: TGTGCCAGCAGCCCCCCACGGATGAACACTGAAGCTTTCTTT.

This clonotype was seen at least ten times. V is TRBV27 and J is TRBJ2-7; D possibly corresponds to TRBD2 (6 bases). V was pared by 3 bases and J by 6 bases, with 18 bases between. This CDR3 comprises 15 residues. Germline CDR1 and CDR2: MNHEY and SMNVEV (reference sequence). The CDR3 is CASSFGGPGGSEQYF. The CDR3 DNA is TGTGCCAGCAGTTTCGGAGGGCCCGGGGGATCCGAGCAGTACTTC.

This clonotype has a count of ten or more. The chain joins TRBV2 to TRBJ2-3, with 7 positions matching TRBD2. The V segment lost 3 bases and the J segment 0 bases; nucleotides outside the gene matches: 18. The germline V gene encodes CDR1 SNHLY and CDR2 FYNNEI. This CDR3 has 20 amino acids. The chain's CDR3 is CASSDVAWATSASSTDTQYF. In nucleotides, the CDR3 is TGTGCCAGCAGTGATGTCGCCTGGGCTACTAGCGCCTCTAGCACAGATACGCAGTATTTT.

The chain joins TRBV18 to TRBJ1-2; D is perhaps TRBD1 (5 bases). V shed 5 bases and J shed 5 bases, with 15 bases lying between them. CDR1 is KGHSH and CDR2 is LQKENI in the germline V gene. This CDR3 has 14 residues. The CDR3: CASSSSGYQYGYTF. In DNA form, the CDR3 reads TGTGCCAGCTCATCGTCAGGGTATCAGTATGGCTACACCTTC.

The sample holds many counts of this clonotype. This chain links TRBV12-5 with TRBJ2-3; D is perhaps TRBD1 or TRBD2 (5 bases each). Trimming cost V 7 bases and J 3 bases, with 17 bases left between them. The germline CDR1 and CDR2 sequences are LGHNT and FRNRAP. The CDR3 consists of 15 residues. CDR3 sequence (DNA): TGTGCTAGTGCCTCAGGGAGAGGAGGAACAGATACGCAGTATTTT. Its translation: CASASGRGGTDTQYF.

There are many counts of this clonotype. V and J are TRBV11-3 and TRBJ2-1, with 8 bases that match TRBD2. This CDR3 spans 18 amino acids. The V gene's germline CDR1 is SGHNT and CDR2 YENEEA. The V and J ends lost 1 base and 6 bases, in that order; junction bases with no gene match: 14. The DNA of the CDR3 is TGTGCCAGCAGCTTAGCGCCCCTGACTAGCGCCCTGGGCAATGAGCAGTTCTTC. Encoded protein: CASSLAPLTSALGNEQFF.

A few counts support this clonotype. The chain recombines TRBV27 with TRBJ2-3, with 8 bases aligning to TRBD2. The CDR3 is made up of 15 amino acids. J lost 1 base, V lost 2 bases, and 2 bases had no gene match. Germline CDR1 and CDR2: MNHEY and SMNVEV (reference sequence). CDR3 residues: CASSLGTRGTDTQYF. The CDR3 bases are TGTGCCAGCAGTTTAGGGACTAGAGGCACAGATACGCAGTATTTT.

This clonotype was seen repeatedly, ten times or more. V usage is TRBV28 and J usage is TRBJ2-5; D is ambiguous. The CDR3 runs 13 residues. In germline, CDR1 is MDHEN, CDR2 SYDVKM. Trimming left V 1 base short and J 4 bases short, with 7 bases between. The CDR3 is CASSLSAAETQYF. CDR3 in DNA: TGTGCCAGCAGTTTATCGGCAGCAGAGACCCAGTACTTC.